The 11 T cell receptor beta chains presented below share a single source sample, sequenced in a study of blood T cell repertoires in COVID-19. Sequencing used immunoSEQ multiplex PCR; TCRdb keeps in-frame clones, though not all of them. The sample lists fewer than 200,000 clones; around 80% were seen once. The specimen sequenced was peripheral blood. These receptors all stem from a man aged 60 to 75 with acute or convalescent COVID-19.

The CDR3 DNA reads as TGTGCCAGCAGCGCTAGACAGGGGGCCCTCTATGGCTACACCTTC. It specifies CASSARQGALYGYTF. V and J are TRBV7-9 and TRBJ1-2; 10 bases are shared with TRBD1. The junction had 7 bases not matched to a gene; V was cut back by 5 bases and J by 4 bases. Germline CDR1 is SEHNR and CDR2 is FQNEAQ (reference sequence). The CDR3 is made up of 15 amino acids.

This chain joins TRBV7-9 and TRBJ1-3, with D perhaps matching TRBD1 (6 bases). Looked up from germline, CDR1 is SEHNR and CDR2 is FQNEAQ (reference sequence). This CDR3 region has 17 residues. Trimming shortened V by 5 bases and J by 0 bases, and 17 bases separated the two germline ends. CDR3 protein: CASSPGQLSDSGNTIYF. CDR3 nucleotide sequence: TGTGCCAGCAGCCCCGGACAGCTGAGTGACTCTGGAAACACCATATATTTT.

The chain joins TRBV20-1 to TRBJ1-3; D remains ambiguous. V was cut by 3 bases and J by 0 bases, with 9 bases left in between. This CDR3 has 14 residues. Germline assignment: CDR1 DFQATT and CDR2 SNEGSKA (reference sequence). DNA for the CDR3: TGCAGTGCTAGTCACGGAGACTCTGGAAACACCATATATTTT. It is translated as CSASHGDSGNTIYF.

The J gene is TRBJ2-5, the V gene TRBV6-5; D perhaps matches TRBD1 (5 bases). Trimming left V 7 bases short and J 5 bases short, with 14 bases between. The germline V gene has CDR1 MNHEY and CDR2 SVGAGI. The CDR3 contains 13 residues. The CDR3 here is CASNVQGAETQYF. The CDR3 DNA sequence: TGTGCCAGCAACGTTCAGGGCGCGGAGACCCAGTACTTC.

This clone occurred once. The chain is built from TRBV7-8 and TRBJ1-5; D not certain. Germline values: CDR1 SGHVS, CDR2 FQNEAQ. Trimming shortened V by 4 bases and J by 1 base, and 20 bases separated the two germline ends. The CDR3 length is 18 residues. CDR3 DNA: TGTGCCAGCAGCTCCTTTTTGGGCGGGCTCAGAAGCAATCAGCCCCAGCATTTT. Encoded protein: CASSSFLGGLRSNQPQHF.

V usage is TRBV7-3 and J usage is TRBJ2-1; D is possibly TRBD2 (6 bases). CDR3 size: 17 residues. Germline CDR1 and CDR2: SGHTA and FQGTGA. The V gene lost 4 bases and the J gene lost 4 bases, with 20 bases spanning the gap. The CDR3 here is CASSSPGWRGSYNEQFF. CDR3 DNA: TGTGCCAGCAGCTCCCCGGGGTGGCGGGGTTCTTACAATGAGCAGTTCTTC.

V gene TRBV5-1 combines with J gene TRBJ2-1, with D maybe TRBD2 (6 bases). The CDR3 is 15 residues long. Trimming shortened V by 2 bases and J by 7 bases, and 16 bases separated the two germline ends. The germline V gene encodes CDR1 SGHRS and CDR2 YFSETQ. The CDR3 coding sequence is TGCGCCAGCAGCTTCAGGGCTAGCGATGGTAATGAGCAGTTCTTC. Protein product: CASSFRASDGNEQFF.

The chain links TRBV21-1 to TRBJ1-4; the table's TRBD1 call for D was not verified on the DNA. TRBV21-1 is shown as a pseudogene. The CDR3 has 16 amino acids. CDR3 DNA: TGTGCCAACCCTTGGCACAGGGGTCAAATTAATGAAAAACTGTTTTTT. Translation: CANPWHRGQINEKLFF.

The CDR3 sequence is CASSSGLARGTNEQFF. The CDR3 bases are TGTGCCAGCAGCTCGGGACTAGCCCGTGGAACCAATGAGCAGTTCTTC. The chain links TRBV7-7 to TRBJ2-1; 9 bases are shared with TRBD2. The CDR3 consists of 16 residues. The junction had 10 bases not matched to a gene; V was cut back by 4 bases and J by 6 bases. Per germline, CDR1 SSHAT and CDR2 FNYEAQ (reference sequence).

The chain employs TRBV2 and TRBJ2-7, with D tentatively TRBD2 (5 bases). Germline values: CDR1 SNHLY, CDR2 FYNNEI. The CDR3 extends over 13 amino acids. Trimming cost V 6 bases and J 2 bases, with 11 bases left between them. In DNA form, the CDR3 reads TGTGCCAGCAGGCGAGGGTCCCCCTACGAGCAGTACTTC. It yields the protein CASRRGSPYEQYF.

This chain joins TRBV2 and TRBJ1-5; the D gene is possibly TRBD1 (5 bases). Deletions cut 4 bases from V and 3 bases from J, with 7 bases between. This CDR3 contains 13 residues. Germline CDR1 is SNHLY and CDR2 is FYNNEI. The CDR3 DNA reads TGTGCCAGCAGTGGACAGAACAATCAGCCCCAGCATTTT. This translates into CASSGQNNQPQHF.